This T cell receptor (beta chain) was profiled in a study of PD-1 blockade in classical Hodgkin lymphoma. This sample's time point: newly diagnosed, previously untreated cHL patient sample. TCRdb keeps only in-frame clones here, not all; method: immunoSEQ multiplex PCR. The table records 47,000 or so clones, around 90% of them present only once. Trimming cost V 2 bases and J 5 bases; bases outside gene matches: 3. Per the germline V gene, CDR1 is SEHNR and CDR2 is FQNEAQ (reference sequence). The CDR3 loop spans 14 amino acids. The receptor was derived from a human donor with classical Hodgkin lymphoma. Material: peripheral blood mononuclear cells (PBMCs). The chain is built from TRBV7-9 and TRBJ2-3; 8 bases are a match to TRBD2. For the CDR3, the DNA is TGTGCCAGCAGCTTATCCGGGAGGGTAGATACGCAGTATTTT. This sequence encodes CASSLSGRVDTQYF.